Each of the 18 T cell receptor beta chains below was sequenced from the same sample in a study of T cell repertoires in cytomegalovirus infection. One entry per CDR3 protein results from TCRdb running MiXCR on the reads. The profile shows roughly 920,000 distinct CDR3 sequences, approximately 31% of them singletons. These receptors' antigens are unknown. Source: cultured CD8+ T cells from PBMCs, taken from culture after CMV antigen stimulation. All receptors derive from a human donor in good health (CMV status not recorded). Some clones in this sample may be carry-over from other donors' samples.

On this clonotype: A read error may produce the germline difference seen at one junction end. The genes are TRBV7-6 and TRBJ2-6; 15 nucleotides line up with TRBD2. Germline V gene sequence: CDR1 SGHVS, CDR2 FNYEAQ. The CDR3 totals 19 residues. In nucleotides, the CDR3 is TGTACCAGCAGCCGGCGGACTAGCGGGGGGGGCTCTGGGGCCAACGTCCTGACTTTC. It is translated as CTSSRRTSGGGSGANVLTF.

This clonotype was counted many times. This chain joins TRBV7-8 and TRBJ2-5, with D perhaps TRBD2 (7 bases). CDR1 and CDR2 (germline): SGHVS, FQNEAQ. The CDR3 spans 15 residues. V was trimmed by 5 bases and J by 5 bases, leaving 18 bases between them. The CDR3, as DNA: TGTGCCAGCAGCCAGAGCCGGGGGGCCCGGGAGACCCAGTACTTC. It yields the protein CASSQSRGARETQYF.

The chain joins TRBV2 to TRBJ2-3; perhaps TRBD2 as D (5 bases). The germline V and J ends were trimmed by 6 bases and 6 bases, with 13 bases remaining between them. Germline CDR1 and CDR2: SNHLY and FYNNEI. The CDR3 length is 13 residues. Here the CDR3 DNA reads TGTGCCAGCAGCGATGACCCGGGGGATACGCAGTATTTT. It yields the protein CASSDDPGDTQYF.

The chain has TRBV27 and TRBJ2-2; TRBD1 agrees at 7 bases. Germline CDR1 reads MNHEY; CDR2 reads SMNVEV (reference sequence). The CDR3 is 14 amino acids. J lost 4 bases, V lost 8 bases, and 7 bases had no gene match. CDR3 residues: CASGDRAGTGELFF. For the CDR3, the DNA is TGTGCCAGCGGCGACAGGGCGGGCACCGGGGAGCTGTTTTTT.

This chain's CDR3 is CASGLAGGVGSAGELFF. The CDR3 nucleotides are TGTGCCAGCGGTCTAGCGGGGGGGGTTGGGTCAGCCGGGGAGCTGTTTTTT. The rearrangement links TRBV6-8 to TRBJ2-2; TRBD2 matches 12 bases. The germline V gene has CDR1 MNHGY and CDR2 SAAAGT. V gave up 8 bases and J gave up 6 bases; unmatched junction bases: 13. The CDR3 is made up of 17 amino acids.

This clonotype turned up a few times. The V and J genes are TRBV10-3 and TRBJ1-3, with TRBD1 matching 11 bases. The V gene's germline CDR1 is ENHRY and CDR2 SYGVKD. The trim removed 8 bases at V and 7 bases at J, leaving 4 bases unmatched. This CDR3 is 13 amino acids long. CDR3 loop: CAIWDRGTNTIYF. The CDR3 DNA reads TGTGCCATCTGGGACAGGGGGACGAACACCATATATTTT.

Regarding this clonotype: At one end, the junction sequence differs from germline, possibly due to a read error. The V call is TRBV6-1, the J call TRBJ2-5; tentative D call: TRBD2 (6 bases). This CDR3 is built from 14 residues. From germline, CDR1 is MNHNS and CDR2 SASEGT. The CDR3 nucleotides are TGTGTCAGCACCATACTAGCCTCCGGAGAGACCCAGTACTTC. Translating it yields CVSTILASGETQYF.

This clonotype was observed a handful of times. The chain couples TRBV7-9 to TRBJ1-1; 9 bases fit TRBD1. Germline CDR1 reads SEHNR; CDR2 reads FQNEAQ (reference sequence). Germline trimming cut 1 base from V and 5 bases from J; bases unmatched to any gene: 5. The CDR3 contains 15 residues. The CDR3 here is CASSLEDRGRTEAFF. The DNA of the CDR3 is TGTGCCAGCAGCTTAGAGGACAGGGGACGAACTGAAGCTTTCTTT.

CDR3 in DNA: TGTGCCAGCACAGGGGCGGATCAGCCCCAGTATTTT. It codes for CASTGADQPQYF. The rearrangement joins TRBV7-8 to TRBJ1-5, with TRBD1 as a possible D gene (6 bases). The end of the DNA fits TRBJ2-3 better, so the J call may be wrong. CDR1 SGHVS and CDR2 FQNEAQ come from the germline V gene. This CDR3 spans 12 amino acids.

The CDR3 nucleotides read TGCGCCAGCAGCCAAGTTGTTTTGCGCGGGGGAGGGAACACCGGGGAGCTGTTTTTT. This codes for CASSQVVLRGGGNTGELFF. This chain joins TRBV4-1 and TRBJ2-2; 7 bases match TRBD2. From germline, CDR1 is MGHRA and CDR2 YSYEKL. The J segment lost 1 base and the V segment lost 1 base, leaving 12 bases of the junction unmatched. This CDR3 region has 19 residues.

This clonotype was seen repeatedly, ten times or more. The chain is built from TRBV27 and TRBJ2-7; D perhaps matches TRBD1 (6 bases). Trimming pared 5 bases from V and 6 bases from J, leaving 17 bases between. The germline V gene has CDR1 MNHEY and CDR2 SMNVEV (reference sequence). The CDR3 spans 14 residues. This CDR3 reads CASSTPRDMSEQYF. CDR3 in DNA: TGTGCCAGCAGTACACCCCGGGACATGAGCGAGCAGTACTTC.

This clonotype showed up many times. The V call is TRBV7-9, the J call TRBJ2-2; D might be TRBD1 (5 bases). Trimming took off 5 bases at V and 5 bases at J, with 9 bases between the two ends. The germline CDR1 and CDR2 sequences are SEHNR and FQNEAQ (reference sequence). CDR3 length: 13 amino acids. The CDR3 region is CASSPTVTGELFF. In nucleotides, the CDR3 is TGTGCCAGCAGCCCGACAGTAACCGGGGAGCTGTTTTTT.

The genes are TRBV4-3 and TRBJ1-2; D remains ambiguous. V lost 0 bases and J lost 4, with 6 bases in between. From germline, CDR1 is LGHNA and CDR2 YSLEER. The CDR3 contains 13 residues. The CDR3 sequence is CASSQDSTYGYTF. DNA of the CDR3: TGCGCCAGCAGCCAAGACAGCACCTATGGCTACACCTTC.

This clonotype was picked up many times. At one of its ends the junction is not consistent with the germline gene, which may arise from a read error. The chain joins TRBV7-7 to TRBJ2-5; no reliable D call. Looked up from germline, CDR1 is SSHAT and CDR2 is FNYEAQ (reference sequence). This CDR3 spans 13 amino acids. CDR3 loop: CASSLEVGETQYF. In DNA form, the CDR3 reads TGTGCTAGCAGCTTAGAAGTAGGAGAGACCCAGTACTTC. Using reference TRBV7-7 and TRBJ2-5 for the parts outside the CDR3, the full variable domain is GAGVSQSPRYKVTKRGQDVTLRCDPISSHATLYWYQQALGQGPEFLTYFNYEAQPDKSGLPSDRFSAERPEGSISTLTIQRTEQRDSAMYRCASSLEVGETQYFGPGTRLLVL.

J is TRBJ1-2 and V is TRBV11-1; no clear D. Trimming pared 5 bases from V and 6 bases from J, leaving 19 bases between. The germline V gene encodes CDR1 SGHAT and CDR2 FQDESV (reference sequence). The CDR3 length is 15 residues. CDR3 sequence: CASSRPRDVVDGYTF. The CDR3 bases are TGTGCCAGCAGCCGACCCCGAGACGTTGTGGATGGCTACACCTTC.

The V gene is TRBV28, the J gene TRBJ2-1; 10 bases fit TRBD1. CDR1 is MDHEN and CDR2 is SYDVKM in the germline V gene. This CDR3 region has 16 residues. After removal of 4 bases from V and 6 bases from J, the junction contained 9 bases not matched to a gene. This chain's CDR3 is CASSSETGGEFNEQFF. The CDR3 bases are TGTGCCAGCAGTTCAGAGACAGGGGGCGAGTTCAATGAGCAGTTCTTC.

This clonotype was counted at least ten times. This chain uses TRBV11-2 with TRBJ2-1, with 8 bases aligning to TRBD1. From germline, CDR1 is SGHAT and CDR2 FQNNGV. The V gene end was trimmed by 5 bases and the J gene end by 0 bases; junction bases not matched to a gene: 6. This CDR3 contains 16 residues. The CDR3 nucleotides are TGTGCCAGCAGCCGTTGGACAGGGACCTCCTACAATGAGCAGTTCTTC. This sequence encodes CASSRWTGTSYNEQFF. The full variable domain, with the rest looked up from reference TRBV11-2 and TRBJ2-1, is EAGVAQSPRYKIIEKRQSVAFWCNPISGHATLYWYQQILGQGPKLLIQFQNNGVVDDSQLPKDRFSAERLKGVDSTLKIQPAKLEDSAVYLCASSRWTGTSYNEQFFGPGTRLTVL.

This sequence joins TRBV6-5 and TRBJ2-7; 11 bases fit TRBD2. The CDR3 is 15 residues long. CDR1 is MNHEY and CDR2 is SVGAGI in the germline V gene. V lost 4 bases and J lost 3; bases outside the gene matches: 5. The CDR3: CASSWLAGGDYEQYF. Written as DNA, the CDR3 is TGTGCCAGCAGTTGGCTAGCGGGGGGCGACTACGAGCAGTACTTC.